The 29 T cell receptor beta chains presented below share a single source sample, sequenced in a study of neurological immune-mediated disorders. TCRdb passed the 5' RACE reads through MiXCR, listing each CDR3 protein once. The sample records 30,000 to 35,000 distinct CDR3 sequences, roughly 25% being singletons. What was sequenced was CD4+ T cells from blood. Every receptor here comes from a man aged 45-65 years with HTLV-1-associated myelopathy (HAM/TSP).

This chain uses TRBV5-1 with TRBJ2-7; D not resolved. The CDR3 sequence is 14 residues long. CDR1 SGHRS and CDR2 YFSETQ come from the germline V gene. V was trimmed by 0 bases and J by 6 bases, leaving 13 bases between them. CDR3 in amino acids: CASSLGLFKAEQYF. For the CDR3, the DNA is TGCGCCAGCAGCTTGGGACTCTTCAAGGCCGAGCAGTACTTC. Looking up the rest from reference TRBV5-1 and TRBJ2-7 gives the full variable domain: KAGVTQTPRYLIKTRGQQVTLSCSPISGHRSVSWYQQTPGQGLQFLFEYFSETQRNKGNFPGRFSGRQFSNSRSEMNVSTLELGDSALYLCASSLGLFKAEQYFGPGTRLTVT.

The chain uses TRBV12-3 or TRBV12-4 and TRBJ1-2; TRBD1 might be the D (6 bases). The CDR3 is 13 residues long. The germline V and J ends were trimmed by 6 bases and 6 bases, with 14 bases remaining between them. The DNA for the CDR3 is TGTGCCAGCAGCTCCGGGGGGCGGAATGGCTACACCTTC. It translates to CASSSGGRNGYTF.

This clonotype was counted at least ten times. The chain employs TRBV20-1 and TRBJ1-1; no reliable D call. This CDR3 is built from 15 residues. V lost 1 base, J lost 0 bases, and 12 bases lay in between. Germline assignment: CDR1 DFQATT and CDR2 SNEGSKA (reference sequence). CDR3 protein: CSARAVAAMNTEAFF. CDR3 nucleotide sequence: TGCAGTGCTAGAGCGGTGGCAGCAATGAACACTGAAGCTTTCTTT.

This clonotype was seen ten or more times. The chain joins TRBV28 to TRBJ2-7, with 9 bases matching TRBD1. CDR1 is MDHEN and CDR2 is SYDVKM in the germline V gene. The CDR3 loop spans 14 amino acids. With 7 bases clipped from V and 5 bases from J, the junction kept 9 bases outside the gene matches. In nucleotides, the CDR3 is TGTGCCAGCATCACCCCGGGACAGGGAAACGAGCAGTACTTC. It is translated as CASITPGQGNEQYF.

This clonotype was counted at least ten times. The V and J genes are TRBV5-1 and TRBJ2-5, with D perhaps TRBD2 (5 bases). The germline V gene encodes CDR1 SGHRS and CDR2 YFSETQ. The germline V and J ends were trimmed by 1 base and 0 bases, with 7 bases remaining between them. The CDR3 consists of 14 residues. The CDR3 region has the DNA TGCGCCAGCAGCTTGTGGAGGAACCAAGAGACCCAGTACTTC. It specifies CASSLWRNQETQYF.

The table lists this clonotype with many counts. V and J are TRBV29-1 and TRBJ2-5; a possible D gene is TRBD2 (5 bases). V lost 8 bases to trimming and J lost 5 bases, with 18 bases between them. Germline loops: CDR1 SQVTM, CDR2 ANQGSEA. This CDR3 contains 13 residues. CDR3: CSSAGRVSETQYF. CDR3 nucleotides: TGCAGCTCCGCGGGCAGAGTGTCCGAGACCCAGTACTTC.

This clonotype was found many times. The CDR3 here is CSVEIGYGTGGKDEQFF. CDR3 sequence (DNA): TGCAGCGTTGAAATTGGCTACGGGACAGGGGGAAAGGATGAGCAGTTCTTC. J is TRBJ2-1 and V is TRBV29-1, with 11 bases lining up with TRBD1. This CDR3 has 17 residues. The germline V gene encodes CDR1 SQVTM and CDR2 ANQGSEA. Trimming took 2 bases from V and 8 from J; bases not matched to a gene: 14.

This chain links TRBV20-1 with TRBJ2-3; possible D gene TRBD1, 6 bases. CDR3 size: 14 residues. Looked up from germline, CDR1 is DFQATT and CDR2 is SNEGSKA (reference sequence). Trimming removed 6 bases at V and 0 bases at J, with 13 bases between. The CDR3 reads CSASRGQSTDTQYF. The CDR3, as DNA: TGCAGTGCGTCCCGAGGACAGAGCACAGATACGCAGTATTTT.

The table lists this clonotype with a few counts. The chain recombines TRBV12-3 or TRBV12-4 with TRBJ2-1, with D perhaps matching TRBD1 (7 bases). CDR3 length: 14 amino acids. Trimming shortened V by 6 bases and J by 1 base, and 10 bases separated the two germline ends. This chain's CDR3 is CASRRDSSYNEQFF. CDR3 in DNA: TGTGCCAGCAGGCGGGACAGTTCCTACAATGAGCAGTTCTTC.

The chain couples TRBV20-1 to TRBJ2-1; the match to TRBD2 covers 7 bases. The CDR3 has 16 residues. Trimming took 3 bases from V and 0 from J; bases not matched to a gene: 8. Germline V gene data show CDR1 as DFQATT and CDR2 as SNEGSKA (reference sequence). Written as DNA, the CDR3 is TGCAGTGCTAGTCTCCGGGGCGGGAGCTCCTACAATGAGCAGTTCTTC. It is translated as CSASLRGGSSYNEQFF.

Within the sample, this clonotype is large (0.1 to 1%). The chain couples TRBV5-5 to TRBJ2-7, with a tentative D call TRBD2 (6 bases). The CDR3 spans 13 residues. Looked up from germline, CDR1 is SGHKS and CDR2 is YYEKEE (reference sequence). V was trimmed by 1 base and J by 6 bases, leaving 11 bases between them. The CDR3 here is CASSLWAGFEQYF. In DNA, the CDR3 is TGTGCCAGCAGCTTGTGGGCGGGGTTCGAGCAGTACTTC.

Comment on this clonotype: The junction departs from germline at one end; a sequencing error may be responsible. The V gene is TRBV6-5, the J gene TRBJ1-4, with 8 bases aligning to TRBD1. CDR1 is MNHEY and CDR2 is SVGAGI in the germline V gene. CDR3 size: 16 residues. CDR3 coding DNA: TGTGCCAGCAGTCGGACAGGGACCCAAACTAGTGAAAAACTGTTTTTT. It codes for CASSRTGTQTSEKLFF.

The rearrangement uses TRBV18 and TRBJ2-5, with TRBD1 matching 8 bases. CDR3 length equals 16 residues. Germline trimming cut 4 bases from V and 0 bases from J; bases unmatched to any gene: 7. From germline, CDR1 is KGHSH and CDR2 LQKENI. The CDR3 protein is CASSRTGTGHQETQYF. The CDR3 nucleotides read TGTGCCAGCTCACGAACCGGGACAGGTCACCAAGAGACCCAGTACTTC.

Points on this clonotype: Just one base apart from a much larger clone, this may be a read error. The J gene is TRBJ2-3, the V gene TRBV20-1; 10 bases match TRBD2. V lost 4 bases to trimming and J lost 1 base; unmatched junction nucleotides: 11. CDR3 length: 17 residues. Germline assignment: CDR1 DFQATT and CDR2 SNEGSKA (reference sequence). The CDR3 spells CSAMGTSVGGRTDTQYF. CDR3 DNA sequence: TGCAGTGCTATGGGGACTAGCGTGGGGGGGCGCACAGATACGCAGTATTTT.

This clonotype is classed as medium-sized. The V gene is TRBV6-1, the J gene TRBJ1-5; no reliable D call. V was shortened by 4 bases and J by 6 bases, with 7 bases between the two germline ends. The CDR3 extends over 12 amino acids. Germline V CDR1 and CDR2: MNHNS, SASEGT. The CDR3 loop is CASSAGVQPQHF. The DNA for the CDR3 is TGTGCCAGCAGTGCCGGAGTTCAGCCCCAGCATTTT.

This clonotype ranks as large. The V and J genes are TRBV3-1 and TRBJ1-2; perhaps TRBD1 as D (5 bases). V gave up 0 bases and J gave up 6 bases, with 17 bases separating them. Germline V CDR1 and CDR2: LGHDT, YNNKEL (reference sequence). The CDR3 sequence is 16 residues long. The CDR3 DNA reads TGTGCCAGCAGCCAAGATCGATACCGACAGTCGCATGGCTACACCTTC. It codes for CASSQDRYRQSHGYTF.

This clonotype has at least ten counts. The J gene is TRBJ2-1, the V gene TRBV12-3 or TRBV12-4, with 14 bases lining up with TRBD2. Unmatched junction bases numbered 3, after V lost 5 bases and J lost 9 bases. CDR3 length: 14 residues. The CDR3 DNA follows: TGTGCCAGCAGTGGGACTAGCGGGAGTGTTGAGCAGTTCTTC. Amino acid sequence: CASSGTSGSVEQFF.

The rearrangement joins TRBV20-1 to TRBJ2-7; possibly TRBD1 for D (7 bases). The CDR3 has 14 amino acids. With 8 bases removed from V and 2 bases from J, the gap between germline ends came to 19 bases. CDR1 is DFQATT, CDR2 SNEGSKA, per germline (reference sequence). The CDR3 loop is CSFKGGGAPYEQYF. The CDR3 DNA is TGCAGTTTTAAAGGGGGCGGGGCCCCCTACGAGCAGTACTTC.

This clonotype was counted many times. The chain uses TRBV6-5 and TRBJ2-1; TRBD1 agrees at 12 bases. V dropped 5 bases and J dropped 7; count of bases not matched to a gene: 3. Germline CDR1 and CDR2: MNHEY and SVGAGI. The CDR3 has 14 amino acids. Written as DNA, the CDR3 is TGTGCCAGCAGTCCGGGACAGGGGGCGAATGAGCAGTTCTTC. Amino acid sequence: CASSPGQGANEQFF.

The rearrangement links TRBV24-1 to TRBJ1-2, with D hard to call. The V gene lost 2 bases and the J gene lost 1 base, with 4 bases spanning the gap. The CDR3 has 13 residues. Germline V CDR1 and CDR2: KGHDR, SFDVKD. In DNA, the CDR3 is TGTGCCACCAGTGATTCGGTTAACTATGGCTACACCTTC. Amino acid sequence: CATSDSVNYGYTF.

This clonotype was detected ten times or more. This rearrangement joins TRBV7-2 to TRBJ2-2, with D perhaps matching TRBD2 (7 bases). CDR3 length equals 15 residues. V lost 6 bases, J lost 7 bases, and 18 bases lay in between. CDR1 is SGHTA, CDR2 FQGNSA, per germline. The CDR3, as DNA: TGTGCCAGCAGTTCCCGGGGGGCCCACATCGGGGAGCTGTTTTTT. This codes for CASSSRGAHIGELFF. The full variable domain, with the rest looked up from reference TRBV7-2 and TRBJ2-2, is GAGVSQSPSNKVTEKGKDVELRCDPISGHTALYWYRQSLGQGLEFLIYFQGNSAPDKSGLPSDRFSAERTGGSVSTLTIQRTQQEDSAVYLCASSSRGAHIGELFFGEGSRLTVL.

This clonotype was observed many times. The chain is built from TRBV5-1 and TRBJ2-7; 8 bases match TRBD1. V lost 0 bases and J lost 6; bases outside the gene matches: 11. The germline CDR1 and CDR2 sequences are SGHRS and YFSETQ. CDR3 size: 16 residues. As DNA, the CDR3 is TGCGCCAGCAGCTTGGCCGAAAGACAGGGGTTTCGCGAGCAGTACTTC. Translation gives CASSLAERQGFREQYF.

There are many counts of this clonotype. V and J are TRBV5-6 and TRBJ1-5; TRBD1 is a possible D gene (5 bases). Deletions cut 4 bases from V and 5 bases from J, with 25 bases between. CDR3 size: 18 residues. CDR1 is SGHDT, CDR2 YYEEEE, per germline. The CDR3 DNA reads TGTGCCAGCAGCATTTCACTCGCGACCTCGGGGGTACATCAGCCCCAGCATTTT. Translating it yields CASSISLATSGVHQPQHF.

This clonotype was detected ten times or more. The CDR3 DNA reads as TGTGCCAGTGACCCCAAAGTCACCGGGGAGCTGTTTTTT. As protein: CASDPKVTGELFF. The V gene is TRBV7-9, the J gene TRBJ2-2; no clear D. The CDR3 totals 13 residues. Germline values: CDR1 SEHNR, CDR2 FQNEAQ (reference sequence). Trimming left V 9 bases short and J 4 bases short, with 12 bases between.

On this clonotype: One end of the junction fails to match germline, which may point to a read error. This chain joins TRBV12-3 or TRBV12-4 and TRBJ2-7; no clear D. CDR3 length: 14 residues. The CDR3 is CASSLRPRNTEAFF. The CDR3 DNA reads TGTGCCAGCAGTTTAAGACCGAGGAACACTGAAGCTTTCTTC.

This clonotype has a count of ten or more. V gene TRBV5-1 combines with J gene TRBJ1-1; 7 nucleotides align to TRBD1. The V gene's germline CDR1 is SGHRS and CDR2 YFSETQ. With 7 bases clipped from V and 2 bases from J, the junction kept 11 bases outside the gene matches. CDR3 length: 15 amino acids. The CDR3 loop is CASGDSGQPNTEAFF. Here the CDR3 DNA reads TGCGCCAGCGGGGATTCGGGACAGCCTAACACTGAAGCTTTCTTT.

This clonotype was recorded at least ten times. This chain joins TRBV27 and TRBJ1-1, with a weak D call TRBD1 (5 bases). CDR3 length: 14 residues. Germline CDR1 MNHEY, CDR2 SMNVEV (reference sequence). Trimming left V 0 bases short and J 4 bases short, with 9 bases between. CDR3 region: CASSLSVTATEAFF. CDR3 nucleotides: TGTGCCAGCAGTTTATCGGTGACAGCCACTGAAGCTTTCTTT.

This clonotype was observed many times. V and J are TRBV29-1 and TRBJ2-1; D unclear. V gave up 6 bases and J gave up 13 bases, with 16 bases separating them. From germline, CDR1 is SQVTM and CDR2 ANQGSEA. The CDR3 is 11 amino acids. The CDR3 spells CSVADGVDQFF. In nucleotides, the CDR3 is TGCAGCGTGGCCGACGGTGTCGACCAGTTCTTC.

CDR3 sequence: CASSSPGQGSNEQFF. The CDR3 DNA sequence: TGTGCCAGCAGTTCCCCGGGACAGGGATCCAATGAGCAGTTCTTC. The chain combines TRBV12-3 or TRBV12-4 with TRBJ2-1; 9 positions match TRBD1. Losses at the gene ends were 4 bases for V and 6 bases for J; bases not matched to a gene: 7. CDR3 length: 15 amino acids.